The clone carrying this T cell receptor beta chain has a count of ten or more. These data originate in a study of quantifying T cell responses using KT2 cells. Study context: RNA was reverse transcribed with TCR alpha and beta constant-region primers.

V was clipped by 6 bases and J by 5 bases; unmatched bases: 7. CDR1 and CDR2 from the germline V gene are SGHTA and FQGNSA. This CDR3 contains 14 residues. A single-stranded UMI oligo with SP2 sequence was ligated to cDNA 3' ends. The first PCR ran around 4 cycles with an equimolar RC1.1 and RC1.2 beta primer mix. TCRdb passed the UMI-ligation and nested PCR reads through MiXCR, listing each CDR3 protein once. Here the sample spans tens of thousands of distinct CDR3 sequences, about 12% being singletons. The V and J genes are TRBV7-2 and TRBJ1-1; 9 positions agree with TRBD1. Source material: PBMCs spiked with cells of the T cell clone KT2. This TCR came from a human donor. The CDR3 DNA is TGTGCCAGCAGGAACAGGGGGCAGAGTACTGAAGCTTTCTTT. Its translation: CASRNRGQSTEAFF.